This TCR beta chain was identified in a study of molecular identifiers for immune sequencing clone quantification. With RNA at 10%, 30% or 50%, naive CD8 libraries came from approximately 22,000 to 940,000 sorted cells. Previously described methods and listed TCR primers were employed for the bulk TCR libraries. Using its own MiXCR run on the PCR reads, TCRdb lists one record per CDR3 protein. Of about 500,000 distinct CDR3 sequences detected, roughly 26% appear once; the ten largest clones hold just over 0.75%. The CDR3 is 16 amino acids. Germline V gene sequence: CDR1 MGHRA, CDR2 YSYEKL. The germline V and J ends were trimmed by 4 bases and 3 bases, with 15 bases remaining between them.

The chain is built from TRBV4-1 and TRBJ2-2, with D perhaps TRBD1 (5 bases). This TCR derives from a human donor in good health. Some libraries in this study had Jurkat cell RNA spiked in. The specimen was naive CD8+ T cells from blood, with Jurkat cell RNA spiked in. Subset meaning: FACS-sorted CD8+CD4-CCR7+CD45RA+ naive T cells. This chain's CDR3 is CASSPRPGPHTGELFF. The CDR3 bases are TGCGCCAGCAGCCCGAGACCAGGGCCGCACACCGGGGAGCTGTTTTTT.